The clone carrying this T cell receptor (beta chain) appeared once. This sample is drawn from a study of CD8 T cells in Susac syndrome. After extraction with the RNeasy kit, about 0.45 to 1 ug of the RNA was reverse transcribed using random hexamers. A single record per CDR3 protein comes from TCRdb applying MiXCR to the immunoSEQ multiplex PCR reads. The table includes approximately 90,000 distinct CDR3 sequences, approximately 95% detected once. Sequencing targeted TCR beta in blood CD8+ and CD4+ T cells. It was negative isolation that provided the CD8+ and CD4+ T cells, whereas TEMRA cells were enriched by FACS. V shed 0 bases and J shed 6 bases, with 12 bases lying between them. Per germline, CDR1 LGHNT and CDR2 FRNRAP. This CDR3 comprises 16 residues.

The chain has TRBV12-5 and TRBJ1-6; tentative D call: TRBD1 (5 bases). Sequencing was performed on CD8+ T cells from PBMCs. The origin of this receptor is a human donor in good health. The CDR3 DNA sequence: TGTGCTAGTGGTTTGGTAACAGGTCTCCTTAATTCACCCCTCCACTTT. Its translation: CASGLVTGLLNSPLHF.